The 13 T cell receptor beta chains presented below share a single source sample, sequenced in a study of vaccination and CD4 T cells after COVID-19. Their antigens are not known. Scientists ran DNA taken from cultured CD4+ T cells through the Oncomine TCR Beta short-read assay for sequencing. Genomic DNA from cultured CD4+ T cells was extracted. TCRdb re-called the PCR reads through MiXCR, storing one row per CDR3 protein. The sample yields about 9,500 distinct CDR3 sequences, under 40% seen once. The treatment: approximately 9-day PBMC culture with coronavirus spike peptide pools or control peptides (ViraFEST assay). Before the COVID-19 pandemic (2011-2018), CD4+ T cells were obtained from the unexposed donor. The sequenced material came from CD4+ T cells from blood, cultured in vitro. The receptors originated from a human donor in good health.

The sample holds a few counts of this clonotype. The chain has TRBV28 and TRBJ2-5; D assignment may be TRBD1 or TRBD2 (5 bases each). This CDR3 is built from 13 residues. Germline assignment: CDR1 MDHEN and CDR2 SYDVKM. Trimming shortened V by 2 bases and J by 5 bases, and 9 bases separated the two germline ends. CDR3 coding DNA: TGTGCCAGCAGTTTACTGGGACGCGAGACCCAGTACTTC. It yields the protein CASSLLGRETQYF.

This chain joins TRBV11-2 and TRBJ2-3, with D unresolved. V shed 2 bases and J shed 0 bases, with 9 bases lying between them. CDR3 length equals 15 residues. Germline CDR1 reads SGHAT; CDR2 reads FQNNGV. CDR3 sequence (DNA): TGTGCCAGCAGCTTAAGACCAATAAGCACAGATACGCAGTATTTT. Its protein is CASSLRPISTDTQYF.

The genes are TRBV27 and TRBJ2-7; 9 nucleotides line up with TRBD2. CDR1 MNHEY and CDR2 SMNVEV come from the germline V gene (reference sequence). Trimming at V came to 8 bases and at J to 4 bases, leaving 3 bases not matched to a gene. This CDR3 has 12 residues. This chain's CDR3 is CASGGGAYEQYF. In nucleotides, the CDR3 is TGTGCCAGCGGCGGGGGGGCATACGAGCAGTACTTC.

V and J are TRBV6-1 and TRBJ1-1; possibly TRBD1 for D (6 bases). Germline lookup yields CDR1 MNHNS and CDR2 SASEGT. The CDR3 sequence is 14 residues long. The ends were cut back, 3 bases at V and 1 base at J, with 9 bases in the middle. CDR3 region: CASSDRGGNTEAFF. CDR3 DNA: TGTGCCAGCAGTGACAGAGGGGGGAACACTGAAGCTTTCTTT.

This clonotype was seen only a few times. The chain links TRBV25-1 to TRBJ2-2; D call uncertain. The CDR3 has 12 residues. In germline, CDR1 is MGHDK, CDR2 SYGVNS. V was clipped by 4 bases and J by 9 bases, with 9 bases between them. CDR3 region: CASSVGRRELFF. Written as DNA, the CDR3 is TGTGCCAGCAGTGTAGGGCGGCGGGAGCTGTTTTTT.

This clonotype has just one count. J is TRBJ2-1 and V is TRBV5-1, with a tentative D call TRBD1 (5 bases). The CDR3 has 14 amino acids. Germline V CDR1 and CDR2: SGHRS, YFSETQ. V shed 0 bases and J shed 4 bases, with 8 bases lying between them. CDR3 sequence (DNA): TGCGCCAGCAGCTTGGACAGGTTTTACAATGAGCAGTTCTTC. Encoded protein: CASSLDRFYNEQFF.

V gene TRBV6-1 combines with J gene TRBJ1-2, with TRBD1 identical over 7 bases. The CDR3 consists of 15 residues. The V gene end was trimmed by 6 bases and the J gene end by 0 bases; junction bases not matched to a gene: 7. The germline V gene has CDR1 MNHNS and CDR2 SASEGT. The CDR3 nucleotides are TGTGCCAGCAGACCCCGGGACAGCACTAACTATGGCTACACCTTC. It specifies CASRPRDSTNYGYTF.

The chain is built from TRBV29-1 and TRBJ1-1, with D unclear. The CDR3 extends over 15 amino acids. Trimming cost V 6 bases and J 0 bases, with 17 bases left between them. Per germline, CDR1 SQVTM and CDR2 ANQGSEA. CDR3 coding DNA: TGCAGCGTACTTAACCCGGGGAGGATGAACACTGAAGCTTTCTTT. Encoded protein: CSVLNPGRMNTEAFF.

This clonotype came up a few times. The chain combines TRBV28 with TRBJ1-3; D ambiguous. The CDR3 has 13 amino acids. Between the trimmed V and J ends, which lost 7 bases and 8 bases, there was a span of 15 bases. Per germline, CDR1 MDHEN and CDR2 SYDVKM. The CDR3 DNA reads as TGTGCCAGCACAGGCCCCGCTAGAGACACCATATATTTT. This gives the protein CASTGPARDTIYF.

V is TRBV29-1 and J is TRBJ1-5; 7 nucleotides match TRBD1. The junction had 9 bases not matched to a gene; V was cut back by 6 bases and J by 7 bases. In germline, CDR1 is SQVTM, CDR2 ANQGSEA. The CDR3 covers 13 residues. This CDR3 reads CSVLTGIGQPQHF. The CDR3 coding sequence is TGCAGCGTCCTGACAGGGATCGGCCAGCCCCAGCATTTT.

The genes are TRBV7-2 and TRBJ1-1; tentative D call: TRBD1 (5 bases). Trimming left V 5 bases short and J 5 bases short, with 15 bases between. Germline assignment: CDR1 SGHTA and CDR2 FQGNSA. CDR3 size: 14 residues. Here the CDR3 DNA reads TGTGCCAGCAGCCCCACCTTTGGGGGGACTGAAGCTTTCTTT. This gives the protein CASSPTFGGTEAFF.

The chain links TRBV5-5 to TRBJ1-1; a weak D match, TRBD1 (6 bases). Germline V gene data show CDR1 as SGHKS and CDR2 as YYEKEE (reference sequence). This CDR3 spans 16 amino acids. V lost 2 bases and J 0 bases, leaving 14 bases between the germline ends. The CDR3 loop is CASSFLQGTLNTEAFF. As DNA, the CDR3 is TGTGCCAGCAGCTTCCTACAGGGCACTCTGAACACTGAAGCTTTCTTT.

This clonotype was picked up one time. The V gene is TRBV20-1, the J gene TRBJ2-1; 9 nucleotides line up with TRBD2. The CDR3 covers 15 residues. Germline CDR1 reads DFQATT; CDR2 reads SNEGSKA (reference sequence). Trimming cost V 5 bases and J 3 bases; bases outside gene matches: 8. The CDR3 loop is CSADLSGGIYNEQFF. Written as DNA, the CDR3 is TGCAGTGCTGACCTTAGCGGGGGAATCTACAATGAGCAGTTCTTC.